This passage covers 25 T cell receptor beta chains from one sample sequenced in a study of T cell responses to AZD1222 COVID-19 vaccine. Sequencing was performed with immunoSEQ multiplex PCR; in TCRdb, only in-frame clones are kept and a portion is missing. The repertoire holds 130,000 to 150,000 clones, with approximately 90% as singletons. Sequences were derived from peripheral blood, sampled on day 0 of AZD1222 vaccination. Receptors were obtained from an adult in good health.

The genes are TRBV4-2 and TRBJ1-5; 8 nucleotides line up with TRBD1. Germline loops: CDR1 LGHNA, CDR2 YNFKEQ. The CDR3 sequence is 15 residues long. V dropped 1 base and J dropped 3; count of bases not matched to a gene: 2. In DNA, the CDR3 is TGTGCCAGCAGCCAAGTACAGGGGGTCAATCAGCCCCAGCATTTT. Translated: CASSQVQGVNQPQHF.

The V call is TRBV19, the J call TRBJ1-5; 10 nucleotides line up with TRBD1. CDR1 and CDR2 from the germline V gene are LNHDA and SQIVND (reference sequence). There are 16 residues in the CDR3. V was pared by 6 bases and J by 0 bases, with 5 bases of the junction left unmatched. CDR3 loop: CASRTGGVGSNQPQHF. The CDR3 DNA reads as TGTGCCAGTAGGACAGGGGGCGTGGGTAGCAATCAGCCCCAGCATTTT.

This chain joins TRBV7-9 and TRBJ1-2, with D hard to call. Germline V lookup: CDR1 SEHNR, CDR2 FQNEAQ (reference sequence). CDR3 length: 15 amino acids. Trimming removed 1 base from V and 5 bases from J, with 14 bases in between. This chain's CDR3 is CASSLGRAGAYGYTF. CDR3 nucleotides: TGTGCCAGCAGCTTAGGGAGGGCAGGAGCGTATGGCTACACCTTC.

The J gene is TRBJ1-5, the V gene TRBV18; the D is unclear. This CDR3 is 17 amino acids long. The V gene lost 3 bases and the J gene lost 2 bases, with 17 bases spanning the gap. Germline CDR1 reads KGHSH; CDR2 reads LQKENI. As DNA, the CDR3 is TGTGCCAGCTCACCGCCTAAGACGATTAGGGGCAATCAGCCCCAGCATTTT. Its protein product is CASSPPKTIRGNQPQHF.

Only one count was recorded for this clone. The chain recombines TRBV29-1 with TRBJ1-2; the D is unclear. The length of the CDR3 is 11 residues. The germline V gene encodes CDR1 SQVTM and CDR2 ANQGSEA. V was trimmed by 4 bases and J by 1 base, leaving 4 bases between them. The CDR3 region has the DNA TGCAGCGTTGGGGTTAACTATGGCTACACCTTC. Encoded protein: CSVGVNYGYTF.

The chain carries TRBV9 and TRBJ2-7; the D gene is possibly TRBD1 (6 bases). Germline V CDR1 and CDR2: SGDLS, YYNGEE. CDR3 length: 14 amino acids. Trimming left V 4 bases short and J 9 bases short, with 20 bases between. CDR3 protein: CASSPTEGTTGQYF. The DNA for the CDR3 is TGTGCCAGCAGCCCGACAGAGGGGACAACTGGGCAGTACTTC.

This sequence joins TRBV24-1 and TRBJ1-6; the D gene is possibly TRBD1 (5 bases). Trimming took off 3 bases at V and 10 bases at J, with 15 bases between the two ends. The CDR3 sequence is 15 residues long. Per the germline V gene, CDR1 is KGHDR and CDR2 is SFDVKD. The CDR3 DNA reads as TGTGCCACCAGTGATCCTCAGGGTCTTTGGTCACCCCTCCACTTT. This encodes CATSDPQGLWSPLHF.

This clone was seen a single time. The V and J genes are TRBV7-9 and TRBJ1-1, with no clear D. This CDR3 spans 13 amino acids. Trimming took off 3 bases at V and 8 bases at J, with 13 bases between the two ends. Germline V CDR1 and CDR2: SEHNR, FQNEAQ (reference sequence). The CDR3 DNA is TGTGCCAGCAGCTTTGGCGGGTGGGCCGAAGCTTTCTTT. It translates to CASSFGGWAEAFF. Together with reference TRBV7-9 and TRBJ1-1, the CDR3 gives the full variable domain: DTGVSQNPRHKITKRGQNVTFRCDPISEHNRLYWYRQTLGQGPEFLTYFQNEAQLEKSRLLSDRFSAERPKGSFSTLEIQRTEQGDSAMYLCASSFGGWAEAFFGQGTRLTVV.

This chain joins TRBV27 and TRBJ2-4; D is perhaps TRBD1 (6 bases). Germline assignment: CDR1 MNHEY and CDR2 SMNVEV (reference sequence). The ends were cut back, 6 bases at V and 8 bases at J, with 17 bases in the middle. There are 14 residues in the CDR3. The CDR3 sequence: CASSWGHSGDIQYF. The CDR3 DNA sequence: TGTGCCAGCAGCTGGGGACACTCAGGGGACATTCAGTACTTC.

CDR3 residues: CASRSDRGWSKLFF. CDR3 bases: TGTGCCAGCAGGTCCGACAGGGGGTGGTCGAAACTGTTTTTT. The rearrangement joins TRBV2 to TRBJ1-4; the match to TRBD1 covers 9 bases. This CDR3 region has 14 residues. Trimming cost V 6 bases and J 11 bases; bases outside gene matches: 10. Germline CDR1 is SNHLY and CDR2 is FYNNEI.

J is TRBJ1-3 and V is TRBV5-4; D not certain. V lost 0 bases and J 4 bases, leaving 11 bases between the germline ends. This CDR3 region has 15 residues. Germline CDR1 reads SGHNT; CDR2 reads YYREEE (reference sequence). CDR3 in DNA: TGTGCCAGCAGCTTGGACGGTAGGGCGGGAAACACCATATATTTT. It encodes CASSLDGRAGNTIYF.

This clone was counted a single time. The chain carries TRBV5-8 and TRBJ1-5; TRBD1 agrees at 9 bases. Germline trimming cut 4 bases from V and 1 base from J; bases unmatched to any gene: 3. The length of the CDR3 is 15 residues. The germline CDR1 and CDR2 sequences are SGHTS and YDEGEE. As DNA, the CDR3 is TGTGCCAGCAGCCGCGGACAGGGGAGCAATCAGCCCCAGCATTTT. Its translation is CASSRGQGSNQPQHF. The whole variable domain, filled in from reference TRBV5-8 and TRBJ1-5, reads EAGVTQSPTHLIKTRGQQATLRCSPISGHTSVYWYQQALGLGLQFLLWYDEGEERNRGNFPPRFSGRQFPNYSSELNVNALELEDSALYLCASSRGQGSNQPQHFGDGTRLSIL.

The chain recombines TRBV18 with TRBJ2-5; D is unresolved. V lost 4 bases and J 0 bases, leaving 3 bases between the germline ends. The germline V gene encodes CDR1 KGHSH and CDR2 LQKENI. The length of the CDR3 is 12 residues. CDR3 coding DNA: TGTGCCAGCTCACAGGACCAAGAGACCCAGTACTTC. Translated: CASSQDQETQYF.

J is TRBJ2-5 and V is TRBV7-9; 11 bases agree with TRBD2. The V gene end was trimmed by 4 bases and the J gene end by 2 bases; junction bases not matched to a gene: 6. Germline CDR1 reads SEHNR; CDR2 reads FQNEAQ (reference sequence). The CDR3 is 16 amino acids. The CDR3 reads CASSSYSGGVQETQYF. CDR3 nucleotides: TGTGCCAGCAGCTCCTATAGCGGGGGGGTTCAAGAGACCCAGTACTTC. Full variable domain (missing parts from reference TRBV7-9 and TRBJ2-5): DTGVSQNPRHKITKRGQNVTFRCDPISEHNRLYWYRQTLGQGPEFLTYFQNEAQLEKSRLLSDRFSAERPKGSFSTLEIQRTEQGDSAMYLCASSSYSGGVQETQYFGPGTRLLVL.

The V gene is TRBV9, the J gene TRBJ1-1; the D gene is possibly TRBD1 (5 bases). The germline V and J ends were trimmed by 3 bases and 1 base, with 10 bases remaining between them. The CDR3 is 14 amino acids. CDR1 is SGDLS, CDR2 YYNGEE, per germline. The CDR3 region is CASSAGTGNTEAFF. The DNA for the CDR3 is TGTGCCAGCAGCGCCGGGACGGGGAACACTGAAGCTTTCTTT.

The CDR3 loop reads CASSLLAGPAYEQYF. The CDR3 nucleotides are TGCGCCAGCAGCCTCTTAGCGGGGCCTGCCTACGAGCAGTACTTC. The rearrangement links TRBV5-1 to TRBJ2-7; 8 bases fit TRBD2. The CDR3 loop spans 15 amino acids. The V segment lost 4 bases and the J segment 2 bases; nucleotides outside the gene matches: 8. Germline V lookup: CDR1 SGHRS, CDR2 YFSETQ.

The chain links TRBV5-6 to TRBJ1-1; D is uncertain. V lost 4 bases, J lost 0 bases, and 7 bases lay in between. The V gene's germline CDR1 is SGHDT and CDR2 YYEEEE. This CDR3 is built from 13 residues. The CDR3 DNA reads as TGTGCCAGCAGCCCAGCCATGAACACTGAAGCTTTCTTT. Encoded protein: CASSPAMNTEAFF.

This clone was found once. The genes are TRBV5-1 and TRBJ2-3; 14 bases map to TRBD2. Germline CDR1 SGHRS, CDR2 YFSETQ. The CDR3 extends over 17 amino acids. Germline trimming cut 4 bases from V and 4 bases from J; bases unmatched to any gene: 8. The CDR3 sequence: CASSMGLAGASADTQYF. CDR3 sequence (DNA): TGCGCCAGCAGCATGGGACTAGCGGGAGCTAGTGCAGATACGCAGTATTTT.

This CDR3 is CASSILAGGPRNEQFF. The CDR3 DNA reads TGTGCCAGTAGTATACTAGCGGGAGGGCCGCGGAATGAGCAGTTCTTC. The chain couples TRBV19 to TRBJ2-1; TRBD2 aligns across 12 bases. The germline V gene encodes CDR1 LNHDA and CDR2 SQIVND (reference sequence). J gave up 7 bases and V 2 bases, and 6 bases lay outside the gene matches. The CDR3 has 16 residues.

V and J are TRBV5-1 and TRBJ2-6, with TRBD1 matching 7 bases. This CDR3 comprises 16 residues. CDR1 SGHRS and CDR2 YFSETQ come from the germline V gene. Germline trimming cut 4 bases from V and 0 bases from J; bases unmatched to any gene: 4. CDR3 DNA sequence: TGCGCCAGCAGCGCGACAGGGAGCTCTGGGGCCAACGTCCTGACTTTC. Translated: CASSATGSSGANVLTF.

This clone was seen once. CDR3 sequence: CSVEDLPYYGYTF. CDR3 nucleotide sequence: TGCAGCGTTGAAGATCTGCCCTACTATGGCTACACCTTC. The chain is built from TRBV29-1 and TRBJ1-2; D uncertain. Trimming removed 0 bases from V and 3 bases from J, with 8 bases in between. Germline CDR1 is SQVTM and CDR2 is ANQGSEA. The length of the CDR3 is 13 residues.

The chain couples TRBV5-1 to TRBJ2-5; 11 bases align to TRBD2. From germline, CDR1 is SGHRS and CDR2 YFSETQ. The CDR3 is 14 amino acids. Trimming removed 4 bases from V and 4 bases from J; junction bases left unmatched: 3. The CDR3 here is CASSLGTSGETQYF. CDR3 nucleotide sequence: TGCGCCAGCAGCCTAGGGACTAGCGGAGAGACCCAGTACTTC. Complete variable domain (other parts from reference TRBV5-1 and TRBJ2-5): KAGVTQTPRYLIKTRGQQVTLSCSPISGHRSVSWYQQTPGQGLQFLFEYFSETQRNKGNFPGRFSGRQFSNSRSEMNVSTLELGDSALYLCASSLGTSGETQYFGPGTRLLVL.

CDR3: CASSFVGWTTSTDTQYF. The CDR3 DNA reads TGTGCCAGCAGTTTCGTCGGGTGGACGACTAGCACAGATACGCAGTATTTT. This chain uses TRBV28 with TRBJ2-3; no reliable D call. This CDR3 region has 17 residues. Germline V lookup: CDR1 MDHEN, CDR2 SYDVKM. The V gene lost 3 bases and the J gene lost 0 bases, with 16 bases spanning the gap.

The rearrangement uses TRBV19 and TRBJ1-3, with TRBD1 as a possible D gene (5 bases). V was trimmed by 3 bases and J by 8 bases, leaving 11 bases between them. This CDR3 contains 13 residues. The germline V gene encodes CDR1 LNHDA and CDR2 SQIVND (reference sequence). In nucleotides, the CDR3 is TGTGCCAGTAGTATGGCTGGGGCCGACACCATATATTTT. Its translation is CASSMAGADTIYF.

V gene TRBV5-8 combines with J gene TRBJ1-2; unclear D gene. The CDR3 sequence is 13 residues long. Germline lookup yields CDR1 SGHTS and CDR2 YDEGEE. Trimming removed 2 bases from V and 3 bases from J, with 8 bases in between. CDR3 amino acids: CASSFEGYYGYTF. The CDR3 DNA reads TGTGCCAGCAGCTTTGAGGGATACTATGGCTACACCTTC. Variable domain in full (rest from reference TRBV5-8 and TRBJ1-2): EAGVTQSPTHLIKTRGQQATLRCSPISGHTSVYWYQQALGLGLQFLLWYDEGEERNRGNFPPRFSGRQFPNYSSELNVNALELEDSALYLCASSFEGYYGYTFGSGTRLTVV.